One sample yielded the 25 T cell receptor beta chains listed below, sequenced in a study of radiotherapy plus CTLA-4 blockade in lung cancer. The method was immunoSEQ multiplex PCR; TCRdb's version includes in-frame clones alone and lacks a portion of them. The sample has about 99,000 clones, almost 90% seen once. The sample was peripheral blood, taken from a patient treated with radiotherapy plus ipilimumab. Source of these receptors: a human donor with non-small cell lung cancer that progressed on radiotherapy plus ipilimumab.

V usage is TRBV6-5 and J usage is TRBJ2-7; possibly TRBD2 for D (6 bases). CDR1 and CDR2 (germline): MNHEY, SVGAGI. V was clipped by 4 bases and J by 5 bases, with 18 bases between them. This CDR3 has 15 amino acids. The CDR3 DNA follows: TGTGCCAGCAGTTTGGGCGGGGCCAAGTACGACGAGCAGTACTTC. Translated, it gives CASSLGGAKYDEQYF.

The CDR3 bases are TGTGCCAGTAGTACGCTCCGGGGTAGCACCTATGGCTACACCTTC. Its translation: CASSTLRGSTYGYTF. This rearrangement joins TRBV19 to TRBJ1-2; D gene ambiguous. V was clipped by 4 bases and J by 4 bases, with 16 bases between them. CDR3 length: 15 residues. Germline values: CDR1 LNHDA, CDR2 SQIVND (reference sequence).

This rearrangement joins TRBV9 to TRBJ1-1, with a possible D match to TRBD1 (5 bases). The CDR3 spans 15 residues. V gave up 1 base and J gave up 1 base, with 11 bases separating them. Germline loops: CDR1 SGDLS, CDR2 YYNGEE. In DNA form, the CDR3 reads TGTGCCAGCAGCGTAAGCTACGGGGGGAACACTGAAGCTTTCTTT. Protein sequence: CASSVSYGGNTEAFF.

The V gene is TRBV6-5, the J gene TRBJ1-5; the D is unclear. Trimming took 0 bases from V and 2 from J, leaving 8 bases between them. CDR3 length: 15 residues. Germline V gene data show CDR1 as MNHEY and CDR2 as SVGAGI. CDR3 in DNA: TGTGCCAGCAGTTACTCGTCCGGGGGCAATCAGCCCCAGCATTTT. Translation gives CASSYSSGGNQPQHF.

The chain recombines TRBV6-5 with TRBJ2-1; unclear D gene. Trimming cost V 7 bases and J 4 bases, with 11 bases left between them. This CDR3 contains 13 residues. Germline V lookup: CDR1 MNHEY, CDR2 SVGAGI. The CDR3 sequence: CASNSNIYNEQFF. DNA of the CDR3: TGTGCCAGCAACTCTAACATATACAATGAGCAGTTCTTC.

The chain has TRBV5-6 and TRBJ2-1; 12 nucleotides agree with TRBD2. CDR1 and CDR2 from the germline V gene are SGHDT and YYEEEE. This CDR3 contains 14 residues. V gave up 5 bases and J gave up 7 bases; unmatched junction bases: 4. The CDR3 DNA sequence: TGTGCCAGCAGATCCACTAGCGGGAGGAATGAGCAGTTCTTC. Its translation: CASRSTSGRNEQFF.

In this sample, this clone turned up a few times. The chain is built from TRBV7-6 and TRBJ2-7; perhaps TRBD2 as D (5 bases). Germline V gene sequence: CDR1 SGHVS, CDR2 FNYEAQ. This CDR3 has 13 amino acids. V gave up 5 bases and J gave up 3 bases, with 11 bases separating them. CDR3 coding DNA: TGTGCCAGCAGCCACGAGGCGGGCTACGAGCAGTACTTC. Translated: CASSHEAGYEQYF.

The chain carries TRBV19 and TRBJ2-1, with TRBD2 matching 13 bases. The germline gives CDR1 LNHDA, CDR2 SQIVND (reference sequence). CDR3 length equals 14 residues. After removal of 3 bases from V and 7 bases from J, the junction contained 0 bases not matched to a gene. CDR3 protein: CASSMTSGRNEQFF. The CDR3 bases are TGTGCCAGTAGTATGACTAGCGGGAGGAATGAGCAGTTCTTC.

The V call is TRBV5-1, the J call TRBJ1-3, with a weak D call TRBD1 (5 bases). V lost 5 bases and J 3 bases, leaving 9 bases between the germline ends. This CDR3 spans 13 amino acids. The germline CDR1 and CDR2 sequences are SGHRS and YFSETQ. The CDR3 here is CASRQVDGNTIYF. The CDR3 DNA sequence: TGCGCCAGCAGACAGGTCGATGGAAACACCATATATTTT.

The gene calls are TRBV27 and TRBJ1-2, with a possible D match to TRBD1 (5 bases). The germline gives CDR1 MNHEY, CDR2 SMNVEV (reference sequence). The CDR3 is made up of 15 amino acids. V dropped 4 bases and J dropped 2 bases, with 14 bases sitting between them. The CDR3 reads CASSYLGGANYGYTF. Here the CDR3 DNA reads TGTGCCAGCAGTTACCTGGGTGGGGCGAACTATGGCTACACCTTC.

This rearrangement joins TRBV10-2 to TRBJ2-3; 8 nucleotides match TRBD1. Germline V lookup: CDR1 WSHSY, CDR2 SAAADI. The CDR3 is made up of 19 amino acids. J gave up 3 bases and V 0 bases, and 14 bases lay outside the gene matches. Written as DNA, the CDR3 is TGCGCCAGCAGTGAGTCGACTCTAGGCAGGGGGCTTAGAACAGATACGCAGTATTTT. Translated: CASSESTLGRGLRTDTQYF.

V is TRBV10-3 and J is TRBJ1-2; the D gene is possibly TRBD1 (5 bases). The CDR3 length is 14 residues. The germline CDR1 and CDR2 sequences are ENHRY and SYGVKD. Deletions cut 7 bases from V and 3 bases from J, with 15 bases between. CDR3 sequence: CAIMDGGAHYGYTF. The CDR3 nucleotides are TGTGCCATCATGGACGGCGGGGCCCACTATGGCTACACCTTC.

This clone was observed a handful of times. This chain connects TRBV5-1 to TRBJ2-1, with TRBD1 matching 11 bases. From germline, CDR1 is SGHRS and CDR2 YFSETQ. The V gene end was trimmed by 3 bases and the J gene end by 8 bases; junction bases not matched to a gene: 16. This CDR3 is 18 amino acids long. CDR3 protein: CASSYTLTGQGARDEQFF. As DNA, the CDR3 is TGCGCCAGCAGCTACACACTTACAGGACAGGGGGCGCGGGATGAGCAGTTCTTC.

The J gene is TRBJ1-2, the V gene TRBV2; D is perhaps TRBD1 (6 bases). Germline-derived CDR1 and CDR2 are SNHLY and FYNNEI. V was trimmed by 8 bases and J by 8 bases, leaving 21 bases between them. This CDR3 region has 14 residues. The CDR3 sequence is CASLFRGALEGYTF. The CDR3 DNA follows: TGTGCCAGCCTCTTCCGGGGGGCCCTCGAGGGCTACACCTTC.

This clone appeared once. The chain combines TRBV27 with TRBJ2-7; 10 bases map to TRBD2. The V segment lost 5 bases and the J segment 3 bases; nucleotides outside the gene matches: 13. In germline, CDR1 is MNHEY, CDR2 SMNVEV (reference sequence). This CDR3 contains 17 residues. As DNA, the CDR3 is TGTGCCAGCAGTGGGTGGGCTAGCGGGAGTTTGTACTACGAGCAGTACTTC. It encodes CASSGWASGSLYYEQYF.

The rearrangement links TRBV5-1 to TRBJ2-3, with unresolved D. The CDR3 is 12 residues long. The V gene's germline CDR1 is SGHRS and CDR2 YFSETQ. Trimming took off 0 bases at V and 4 bases at J, with 3 bases between the two ends. The CDR3 is CASSLAPDTQYF. The DNA of the CDR3 is TGCGCCAGCAGCTTGGCTCCAGATACGCAGTATTTT.

The chain employs TRBV6-5 and TRBJ2-7; D is perhaps TRBD2 (5 bases). The CDR3 runs 12 residues. From germline, CDR1 is MNHEY and CDR2 SVGAGI. Trimming took 6 bases from V and 7 from J, leaving 13 bases between them. The CDR3 nucleotides read TGTGCCAGCAGAGGACTTGCCGGGGAGCAGTACTTC. Protein sequence: CASRGLAGEQYF.

The V and J genes are TRBV6-1 and TRBJ1-2; maybe TRBD1 (6 bases). Germline values: CDR1 MNHNS, CDR2 SASEGT. V dropped 8 bases and J dropped 1 base, with 11 bases sitting between them. The CDR3 runs 13 residues. The CDR3 DNA is TGTGCCAGCCTTAGGACAGTTAACTATGGCTACACCTTC. It encodes CASLRTVNYGYTF.

The chain combines TRBV5-4 with TRBJ2-1; 14 nucleotides line up with TRBD2. CDR1 SGHNT and CDR2 YYREEE come from the germline V gene (reference sequence). The CDR3 loop spans 16 amino acids. Germline trimming cut 0 bases from V and 8 bases from J; bases unmatched to any gene: 4. CDR3 nucleotide sequence: TGTGCCAGCAGCTTGGGGGGACTAGCGGGAGACCATGAGCAGTTCTTC. Encoded protein: CASSLGGLAGDHEQFF.

This CDR3 is CASSIQGIGAGYTF. The DNA for the CDR3 is TGTGCCAGTAGTATACAGGGGATAGGAGCGGGCTACACCTTC. V and J are TRBV19 and TRBJ1-2; a possible D gene is TRBD1 (6 bases). The V end lost 2 bases, the J end lost 8 bases, and 15 bases lay between the germline ends. There are 14 residues in the CDR3. Germline V gene data show CDR1 as LNHDA and CDR2 as SQIVND (reference sequence).

The chain links TRBV29-1 to TRBJ2-7, with D perhaps matching TRBD1 (6 bases). CDR3 length: 14 amino acids. CDR1 is SQVTM, CDR2 ANQGSEA, per germline. Trimming removed 4 bases at V and 2 bases at J, with 15 bases between. CDR3 in DNA: TGCAGCGTTGTTGTACAGGGAACGGCCTACGAGCAGTACTTC. It encodes CSVVVQGTAYEQYF.

This chain uses TRBV6-1 with TRBJ2-7; D may be TRBD1 or TRBD2 (5 bases each). Trimming cost V 9 bases and J 1 base, with 19 bases left between them. In germline, CDR1 is MNHNS, CDR2 SASEGT. This CDR3 is 15 amino acids long. The CDR3 DNA follows: TGTGCCAGTGAGGAAAGACAGAGACTATCCTACGAGCAGTACTTC. Translated, it gives CASEERQRLSYEQYF.

CDR3 sequence: CASSPGRISYEQYF. CDR3 DNA: TGTGCCAGCAGCCCGGGACGGATCTCCTACGAGCAGTACTTC. V usage is TRBV6-1 and J usage is TRBJ2-7, with D tentatively TRBD1 or TRBD2 (5 bases each). The germline V gene encodes CDR1 MNHNS and CDR2 SASEGT. The CDR3 loop spans 14 amino acids. V was shortened by 6 bases and J by 0 bases, with 12 bases between the two germline ends.

The chain joins TRBV28 to TRBJ2-7; 10 positions match TRBD2. Germline V gene lookup returns CDR1 MDHEN and CDR2 SYDVKM. The ends lost 1 base at V and 3 bases at J; junction bases unmatched: 3. This CDR3 has 15 amino acids. The CDR3 spells CASSLLWTSGYEQYF. The CDR3 nucleotides read TGTGCCAGCAGTTTATTATGGACTAGCGGCTACGAGCAGTACTTC.

The V and J genes are TRBV4-1 and TRBJ2-4; possible D gene TRBD2, 6 bases. Germline V lookup: CDR1 MGHRA, CDR2 YSYEKL. V was cut by 3 bases and J by 5 bases, with 11 bases left in between. This CDR3 is 14 amino acids long. The CDR3 protein is CASSHRESQNIQYF. CDR3 coding DNA: TGCGCCAGCAGCCACCGGGAGAGCCAAAACATTCAGTACTTC.